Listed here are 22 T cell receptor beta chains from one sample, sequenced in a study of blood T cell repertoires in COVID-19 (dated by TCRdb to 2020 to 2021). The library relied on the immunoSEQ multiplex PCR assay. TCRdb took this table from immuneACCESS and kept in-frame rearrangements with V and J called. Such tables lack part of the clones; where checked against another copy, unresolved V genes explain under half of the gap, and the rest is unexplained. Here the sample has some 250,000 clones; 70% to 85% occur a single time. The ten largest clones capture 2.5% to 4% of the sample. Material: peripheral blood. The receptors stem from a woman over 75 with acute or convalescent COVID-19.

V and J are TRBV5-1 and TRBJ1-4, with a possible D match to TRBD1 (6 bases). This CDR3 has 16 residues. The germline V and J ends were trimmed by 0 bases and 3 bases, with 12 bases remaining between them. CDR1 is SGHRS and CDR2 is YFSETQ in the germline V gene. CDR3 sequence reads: CASSLAGVVANEKLFF. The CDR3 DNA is TGCGCCAGCAGCTTGGCAGGGGTGGTGGCTAATGAAAAACTGTTTTTT.

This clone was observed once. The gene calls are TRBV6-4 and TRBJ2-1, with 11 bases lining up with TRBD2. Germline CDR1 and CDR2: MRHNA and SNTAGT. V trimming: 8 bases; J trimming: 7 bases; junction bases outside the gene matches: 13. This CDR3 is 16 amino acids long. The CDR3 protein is CASSSSGTSGSNEQFF. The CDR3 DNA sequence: TGTGCCAGCTCGAGTTCCGGGACTAGCGGATCGAATGAGCAGTTCTTC.

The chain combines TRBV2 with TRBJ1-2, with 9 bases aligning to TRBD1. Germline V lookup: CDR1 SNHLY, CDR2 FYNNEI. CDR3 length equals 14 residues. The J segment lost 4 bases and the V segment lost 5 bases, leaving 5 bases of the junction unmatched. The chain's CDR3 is CASSTGGLSYGYTF. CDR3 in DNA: TGTGCCAGCAGTACAGGGGGCTTGAGCTATGGCTACACCTTC.

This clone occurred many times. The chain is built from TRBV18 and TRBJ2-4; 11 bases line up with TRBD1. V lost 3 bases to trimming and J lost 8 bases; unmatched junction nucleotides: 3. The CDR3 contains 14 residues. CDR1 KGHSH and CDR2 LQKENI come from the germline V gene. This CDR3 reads CASSPGQGGDIQYF. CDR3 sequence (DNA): TGTGCCAGCTCACCGGGACAGGGGGGGGACATTCAGTACTTC.

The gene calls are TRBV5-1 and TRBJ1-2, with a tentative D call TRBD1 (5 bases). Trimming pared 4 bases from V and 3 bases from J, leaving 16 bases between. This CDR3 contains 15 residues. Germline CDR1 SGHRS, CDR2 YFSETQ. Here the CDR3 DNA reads TGCGCCAGCAGCCTTTCATCCCAGGGCCACTATGGCTACACCTTC. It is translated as CASSLSSQGHYGYTF.

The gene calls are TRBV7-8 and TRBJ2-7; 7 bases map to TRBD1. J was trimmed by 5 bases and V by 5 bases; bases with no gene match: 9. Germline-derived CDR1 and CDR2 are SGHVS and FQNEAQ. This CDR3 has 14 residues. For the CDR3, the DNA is TGTGCCAGCAGCACCGACAGGGATGGGGACGAGCAGTACTTC. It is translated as CASSTDRDGDEQYF.

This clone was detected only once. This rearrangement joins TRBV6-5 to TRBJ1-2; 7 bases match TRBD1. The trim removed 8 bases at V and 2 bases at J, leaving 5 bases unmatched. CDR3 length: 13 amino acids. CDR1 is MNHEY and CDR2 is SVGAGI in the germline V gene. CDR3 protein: CASVTQGNYGYTF. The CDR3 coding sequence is TGTGCCAGCGTTACACAGGGGAACTATGGCTACACCTTC.

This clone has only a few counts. The CDR3: CSVEYRGRPSTDTQYF. The DNA for the CDR3 is TGCAGCGTTGAATACAGGGGCCGCCCTAGCACAGATACGCAGTATTTT. The V gene is TRBV29-1, the J gene TRBJ2-3, with 7 bases identical to TRBD1. The V gene's germline CDR1 is SQVTM and CDR2 ANQGSEA. This CDR3 spans 16 amino acids. V was clipped by 2 bases and J by 0 bases; unmatched bases: 8.

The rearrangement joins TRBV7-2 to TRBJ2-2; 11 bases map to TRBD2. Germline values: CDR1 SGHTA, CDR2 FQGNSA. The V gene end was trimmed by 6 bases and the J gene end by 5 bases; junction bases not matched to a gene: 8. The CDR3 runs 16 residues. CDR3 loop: CASRGGLAEGTGELFF. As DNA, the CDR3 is TGTGCCAGCAGGGGGGGACTAGCGGAAGGAACCGGGGAGCTGTTTTTT.

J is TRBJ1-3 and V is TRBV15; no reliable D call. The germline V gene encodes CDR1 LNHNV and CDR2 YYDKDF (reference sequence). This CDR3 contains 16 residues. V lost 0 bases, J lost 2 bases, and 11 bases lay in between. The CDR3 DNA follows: TGTGCCACCAGCAGAGATCCGGTGAGGACTGGAAACACCATATATTTT. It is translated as CATSRDPVRTGNTIYF.

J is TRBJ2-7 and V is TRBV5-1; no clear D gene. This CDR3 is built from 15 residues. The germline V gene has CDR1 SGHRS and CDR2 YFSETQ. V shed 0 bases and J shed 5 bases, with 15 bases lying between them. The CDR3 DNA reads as TGCGCCAGCAGCTTGGCCCAGCCAGGCTCACACGAGCAGTACTTC. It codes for CASSLAQPGSHEQYF.

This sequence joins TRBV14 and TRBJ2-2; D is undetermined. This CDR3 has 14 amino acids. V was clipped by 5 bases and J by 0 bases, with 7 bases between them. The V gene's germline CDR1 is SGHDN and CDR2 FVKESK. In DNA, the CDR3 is TGTGCCAGCAGCTCAGAAACGAACACCGGGGAGCTGTTTTTT. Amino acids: CASSSETNTGELFF.

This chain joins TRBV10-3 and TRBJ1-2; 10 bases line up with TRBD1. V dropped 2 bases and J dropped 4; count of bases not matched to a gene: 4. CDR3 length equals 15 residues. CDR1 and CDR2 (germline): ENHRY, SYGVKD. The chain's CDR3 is CAISEPGQGRYGYTF. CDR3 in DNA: TGTGCCATCAGTGAGCCGGGACAGGGGCGCTATGGCTACACCTTC.

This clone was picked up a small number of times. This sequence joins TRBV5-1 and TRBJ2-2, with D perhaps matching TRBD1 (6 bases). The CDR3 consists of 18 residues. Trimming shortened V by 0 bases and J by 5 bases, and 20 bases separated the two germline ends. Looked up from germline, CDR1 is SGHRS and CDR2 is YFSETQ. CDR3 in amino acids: CASSLAAPQGSYTGELFF. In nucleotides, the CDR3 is TGCGCCAGCAGCTTGGCTGCCCCACAGGGATCGTATACCGGGGAGCTGTTTTTT.

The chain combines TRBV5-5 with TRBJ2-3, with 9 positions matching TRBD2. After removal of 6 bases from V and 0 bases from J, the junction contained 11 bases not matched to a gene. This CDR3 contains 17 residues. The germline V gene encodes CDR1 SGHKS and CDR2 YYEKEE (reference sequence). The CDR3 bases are TGTGCCAGCACCTTAACCTTAGCGGGGGTAAGCACAGATACGCAGTATTTT. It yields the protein CASTLTLAGVSTDTQYF.

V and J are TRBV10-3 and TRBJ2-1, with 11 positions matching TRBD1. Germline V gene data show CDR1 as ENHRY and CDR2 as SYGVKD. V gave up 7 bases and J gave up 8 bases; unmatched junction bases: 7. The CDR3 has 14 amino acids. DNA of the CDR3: TGTGCCATCACCTCCGGGACAGGGGGTGATGAGCAGTTCTTC. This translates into CAITSGTGGDEQFF.

CDR3 sequence: CASGLVLVRTGDYNEQFF. In DNA, the CDR3 is TGTGCTAGTGGTTTGGTACTTGTCAGGACAGGGGACTACAATGAGCAGTTCTTC. The V gene is TRBV12-5, the J gene TRBJ2-1; 9 bases line up with TRBD1. The CDR3 runs to 18 residues. Germline CDR1 reads LGHNT; CDR2 reads FRNRAP. Trimming cost V 0 bases and J 3 bases; bases outside gene matches: 9. Complete variable domain (other parts from reference TRBV12-5 and TRBJ2-1): DARVTQTPRHKVTEMGQEVTMRCQPILGHNTVFWYRQTMMQGLELLAYFRNRAPLDDSGMPKDRFSAEMPDATLATLKIQPSEPRDSAVYFCASGLVLVRTGDYNEQFFGPGTRLTVL.

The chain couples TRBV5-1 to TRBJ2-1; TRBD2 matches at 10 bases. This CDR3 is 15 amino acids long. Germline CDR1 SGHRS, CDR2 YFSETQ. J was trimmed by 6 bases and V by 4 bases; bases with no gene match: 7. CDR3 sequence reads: CASSTSGRGRNEQFF. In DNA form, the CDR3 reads TGCGCCAGCAGCACCAGCGGGAGGGGTCGCAATGAGCAGTTCTTC.

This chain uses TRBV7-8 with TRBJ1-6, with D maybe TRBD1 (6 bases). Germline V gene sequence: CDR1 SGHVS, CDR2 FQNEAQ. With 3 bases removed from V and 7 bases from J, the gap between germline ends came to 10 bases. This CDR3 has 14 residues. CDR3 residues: CASSFTGTNSPLHF. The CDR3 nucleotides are TGTGCCAGCAGCTTCACAGGGACCAATTCACCCCTCCACTTT. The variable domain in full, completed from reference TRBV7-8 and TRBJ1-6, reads GAGVSQSPRYKVAKRGQDVALRCDPISGHVSLFWYQQALGQGPEFLTYFQNEAQLDKSGLPSDRFFAERPEGSVSTLKIQRTQQEDSAVYLCASSFTGTNSPLHFGNGTRLTVT.

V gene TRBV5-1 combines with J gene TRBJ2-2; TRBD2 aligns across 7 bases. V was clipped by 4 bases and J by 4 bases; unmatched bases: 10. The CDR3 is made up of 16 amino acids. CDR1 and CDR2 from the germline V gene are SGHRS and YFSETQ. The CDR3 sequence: CASSTAGTMSTGELFF. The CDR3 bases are TGCGCCAGCAGCACCGCCGGGACTATGAGCACCGGGGAGCTGTTTTTT.

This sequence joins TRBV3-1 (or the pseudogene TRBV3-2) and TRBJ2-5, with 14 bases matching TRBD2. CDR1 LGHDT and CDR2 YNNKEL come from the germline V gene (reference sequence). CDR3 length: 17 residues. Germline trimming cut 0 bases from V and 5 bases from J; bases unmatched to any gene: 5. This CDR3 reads CASSQDRTSGGWETQYF. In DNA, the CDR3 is TGTGCCAGCAGCCAAGATAGGACTAGCGGGGGGTGGGAGACCCAGTACTTC.

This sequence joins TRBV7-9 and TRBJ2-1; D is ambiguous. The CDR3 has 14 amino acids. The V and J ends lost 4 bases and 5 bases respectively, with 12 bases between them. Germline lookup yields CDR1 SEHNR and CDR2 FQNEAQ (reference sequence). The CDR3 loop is CASSSSWSNNEQFF. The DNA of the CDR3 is TGTGCCAGCAGCTCTTCTTGGAGTAACAATGAGCAGTTCTTC.